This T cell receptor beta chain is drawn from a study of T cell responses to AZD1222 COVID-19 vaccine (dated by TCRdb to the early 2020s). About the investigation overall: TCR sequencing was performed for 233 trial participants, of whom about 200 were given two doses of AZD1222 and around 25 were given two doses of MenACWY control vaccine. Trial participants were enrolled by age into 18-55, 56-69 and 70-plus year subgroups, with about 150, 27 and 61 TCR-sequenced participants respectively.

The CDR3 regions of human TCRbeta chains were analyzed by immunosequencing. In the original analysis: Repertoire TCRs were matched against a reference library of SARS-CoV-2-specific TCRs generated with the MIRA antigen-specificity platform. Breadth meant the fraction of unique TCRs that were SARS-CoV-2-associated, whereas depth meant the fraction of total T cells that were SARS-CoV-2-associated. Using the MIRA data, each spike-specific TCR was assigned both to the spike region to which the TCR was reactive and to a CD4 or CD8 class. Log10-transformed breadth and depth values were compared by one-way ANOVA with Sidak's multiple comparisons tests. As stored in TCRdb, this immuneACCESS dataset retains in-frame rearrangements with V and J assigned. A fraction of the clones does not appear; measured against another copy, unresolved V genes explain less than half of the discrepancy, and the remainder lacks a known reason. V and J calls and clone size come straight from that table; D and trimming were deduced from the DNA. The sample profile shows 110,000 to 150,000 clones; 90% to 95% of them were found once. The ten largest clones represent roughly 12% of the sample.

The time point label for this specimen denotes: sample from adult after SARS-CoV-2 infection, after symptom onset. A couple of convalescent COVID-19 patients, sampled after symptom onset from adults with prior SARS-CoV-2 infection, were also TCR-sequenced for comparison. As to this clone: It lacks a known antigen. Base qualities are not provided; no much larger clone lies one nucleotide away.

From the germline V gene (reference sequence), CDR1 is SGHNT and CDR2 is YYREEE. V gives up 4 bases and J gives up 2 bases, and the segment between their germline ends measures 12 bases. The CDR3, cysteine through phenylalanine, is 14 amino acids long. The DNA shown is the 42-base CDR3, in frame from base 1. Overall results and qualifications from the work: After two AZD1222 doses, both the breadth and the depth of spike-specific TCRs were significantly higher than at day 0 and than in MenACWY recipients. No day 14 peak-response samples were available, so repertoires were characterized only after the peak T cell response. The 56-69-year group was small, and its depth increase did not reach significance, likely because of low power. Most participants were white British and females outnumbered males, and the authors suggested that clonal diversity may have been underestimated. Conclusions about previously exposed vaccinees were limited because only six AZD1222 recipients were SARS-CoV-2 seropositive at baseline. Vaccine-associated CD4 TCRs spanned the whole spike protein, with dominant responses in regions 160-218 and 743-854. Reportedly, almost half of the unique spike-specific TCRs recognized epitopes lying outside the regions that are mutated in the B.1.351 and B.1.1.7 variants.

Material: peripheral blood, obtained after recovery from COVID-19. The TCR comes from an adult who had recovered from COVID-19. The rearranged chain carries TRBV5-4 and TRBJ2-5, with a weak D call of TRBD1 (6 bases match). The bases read TGTGCCAGCAGCCTAGGACAGATACAAGAGACCCAGTACTTC. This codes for CASSLGQIQETQYF. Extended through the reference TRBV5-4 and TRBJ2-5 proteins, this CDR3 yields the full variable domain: ETGVTQSPTHLIKTRGQQVTLRCSSQSGHNTVSWYQQALGQGPQFIFQYYREEENGRGNFPPRFSGLQFPNYSSELNVNALELDDSALYLCASSLGQIQETQYFGPGTRLLVL.